This T cell receptor (beta chain) comes out of a study of T cell responses to AZD1222 COVID-19 vaccine. Sequencing was performed with immunoSEQ multiplex PCR; in TCRdb, only in-frame clones are kept and a portion is missing. The sample lists around 140,000 clones, about 88% seen once, with 5.1% in the top ten. The study's findings and limits: Nearly half of the spike-specific TCRs reportedly recognize variant regions that carry no mutations.

As to this clone: No antigen is known for it.

The sample consisted of peripheral blood, taken on day 0 of AZD1222 vaccination. The sequence derives from an adult in good health.

The CDR3 DNA follows: TGTGCCAGCAGCCAAGATTCCAATCAGCCCCAGCATTTT. It encodes CASSQDSNQPQHF. The chain is built from TRBV3-1 (or the pseudogene TRBV3-2) and TRBJ1-5; no clear D. CDR1 LGHDT and CDR2 YNNKEL come from the germline V gene (reference sequence). With 0 bases removed from V and 3 bases from J, the gap between germline ends came to 3 bases. This CDR3 has 13 residues.